The 29 T cell receptor beta chains below come from one sample, sequenced in a study of T cells in pancreatic ductal adenocarcinoma. Generated by immunoSEQ multiplex PCR, the TCRdb table keeps only in-frame clones and is missing some. The data contain about 11,000 clones, 70% to 90% of them singletons. Selected pancreatic ductal adenocarcinoma patients had undergone surgery without neoadjuvant therapy. Sequenced sample: PBMCs. These receptor sequences come from a human donor with pancreatic ductal adenocarcinoma.

This clone is deemed hyperexpanded. V gene TRBV6-1 combines with J gene TRBJ2-3; 15 bases map to TRBD2. This CDR3 has 18 residues. Germline assignment: CDR1 MNHNS and CDR2 SASEGT. The V and J ends lost 0 bases and 2 bases, in that order; junction bases with no gene match: 3. DNA of the CDR3: TGTGCCAGCAGTGAAGCAGGGACTAGCGGGAGGACCACAGATACGCAGTATTTT. Translated: CASSEAGTSGRTTDTQYF.

The chain is built from TRBV10-3 and TRBJ2-3, with D unclear. The CDR3 loop spans 14 amino acids. V lost 3 bases, J lost 4 bases, and 11 bases lay in between. Germline V lookup: CDR1 ENHRY, CDR2 SYGVKD. The chain's CDR3 is CAISDTGPADTQYF. Written as DNA, the CDR3 is TGTGCCATCAGTGATACTGGGCCCGCAGATACGCAGTATTTT.

The CDR3 DNA is TGTGCCAGCAGCCGAGGACAGGGATTGCAGCCCCAGCATTTT. It is translated as CASSRGQGLQPQHF. The chain combines TRBV5-7 with TRBJ1-5, with 8 bases fitting TRBD1. TRBV5-7 is an ORF for which the function is uncertain. CDR3 length: 14 amino acids. V was clipped by 4 bases and J by 7 bases; unmatched bases: 7.

The rearrangement joins TRBV19 to TRBJ2-3; D call uncertain. The length of the CDR3 is 17 residues. The V end was cut by 3 bases, the J end by 0 bases, with 16 bases between. Per the germline V gene, CDR1 is LNHDA and CDR2 is SQIVND (reference sequence). The DNA of the CDR3 is TGTGCCAGTAGTATTGACCAGCTTCCATCTAGCACAGATACGCAGTATTTT. This encodes CASSIDQLPSSTDTQYF.

The chain uses TRBV9 and TRBJ1-1; 8 positions match TRBD1. V gave up 4 bases and J gave up 12 bases; unmatched junction bases: 17. The CDR3 is 15 amino acids. CDR1 and CDR2 (germline): SGDLS, YYNGEE. The chain's CDR3 is CASSPTGTGLRLPFF. In DNA, the CDR3 is TGTGCCAGCAGCCCAACCGGGACAGGCCTTCGGTTGCCTTTCTTT.

The chain employs TRBV6-4 and TRBJ2-1, with 12 bases lining up with TRBD1. The V and J ends lost 2 bases and 9 bases, in that order; junction bases with no gene match: 5. Per the germline V gene, CDR1 is MRHNA and CDR2 is SNTAGT. The CDR3 totals 15 residues. CDR3 sequence (DNA): TGTGCCAGCAGTGACCGGGGACAGGGGGCCGGTGAGCAGTTCTTC. This translates into CASSDRGQGAGEQFF.

The rearrangement links TRBV11-2 to TRBJ1-1; unclear D gene. The CDR3 is made up of 14 amino acids. Trimming took off 3 bases at V and 4 bases at J, with 12 bases between the two ends. CDR1 is SGHAT, CDR2 FQNNGV, per germline. The CDR3 nucleotides read TGTGCCAGCAGCTTTCTTGACCAAATCACTGAAGCTTTCTTT. This gives the protein CASSFLDQITEAFF.

The CDR3: CASSFEGGYEQYF. DNA of the CDR3: TGCGCCAGCAGCTTCGAGGGGGGCTACGAGCAGTACTTC. V gene TRBV5-1 combines with J gene TRBJ2-7, with D tentatively TRBD1 or TRBD2 (6 bases each). Trimming took 2 bases from V and 3 from J, leaving 9 bases between them. Germline V gene data show CDR1 as SGHRS and CDR2 as YFSETQ. There are 13 residues in the CDR3.

This chain connects TRBV7-6 to TRBJ2-7; D unclear. Trimming pared 0 bases from V and 6 bases from J, leaving 12 bases between. The length of the CDR3 is 14 residues. From germline, CDR1 is SGHVS and CDR2 FNYEAQ. CDR3 loop: CASSLAPADREQYF. The CDR3 DNA sequence: TGTGCCAGCAGCTTAGCCCCCGCTGACCGCGAGCAGTACTTC.

The chain joins TRBV7-2 to TRBJ2-5; D is perhaps TRBD1 (6 bases). The CDR3 length is 13 residues. The V gene's germline CDR1 is SGHTA and CDR2 FQGNSA. The ends were cut back, 5 bases at V and 2 bases at J, with 9 bases in the middle. CDR3 DNA: TGTGCCAGCAGCACCGGACAGCAAGAGACCCAGTACTTC. Its translation is CASSTGQQETQYF.

V and J are TRBV5-4 and TRBJ2-6; D ambiguous. CDR3 length: 14 amino acids. Per germline, CDR1 SGHNT and CDR2 YYREEE (reference sequence). V was shortened by 4 bases and J by 0 bases, with 5 bases between the two germline ends. The CDR3 nucleotides are TGTGCCAGCAGCCAGTACTCTGGGGCCAACGTCCTGACTTTC. This encodes CASSQYSGANVLTF.

The CDR3 reads CASSLRTDPGANVLTF. DNA of the CDR3: TGTGCCAGCAGCTTAAGGACGGACCCTGGGGCCAACGTCCTGACTTTC. The V and J genes are TRBV7-2 and TRBJ2-6, with D unclear. V lost 2 bases and J 2 bases, leaving 10 bases between the germline ends. The CDR3 loop spans 16 amino acids. Germline CDR1 SGHTA, CDR2 FQGNSA.

This sequence joins TRBV11-3 and TRBJ2-2; D tentatively fits TRBD1 or TRBD2 (7 bases each). Trimming shortened V by 5 bases and J by 4 bases, and 14 bases separated the two germline ends. The CDR3 covers 15 residues. CDR1 is SGHNT, CDR2 YENEEA, per germline. This chain's CDR3 is CASSQGGKSTGELFF. For the CDR3, the DNA is TGTGCCAGCAGCCAGGGGGGGAAAAGCACCGGGGAGCTGTTTTTT.

The chain recombines TRBV16 with TRBJ1-5; D possibly corresponds to TRBD1 (5 bases). This CDR3 region has 16 residues. Germline V gives CDR1 KGHSY, CDR2 FQNENV. Trimming removed 2 bases from V and 0 bases from J, with 11 bases in between. The CDR3 region has the DNA TGTGCCAGCAGCCAAAGGGCAGGGATTAGCAATCAGCCCCAGCATTTT. It is translated as CASSQRAGISNQPQHF.

The chain employs TRBV5-4 and TRBJ2-3; 10 nucleotides match TRBD2. This CDR3 has 17 residues. Germline V CDR1 and CDR2: SGHNT, YYREEE (reference sequence). V lost 0 bases, J lost 3 bases, and 7 bases stayed unmatched. Here the CDR3 reads CASSLGTLAGATDTQYF. In DNA form, the CDR3 reads TGTGCCAGCAGCTTGGGCACCCTAGCGGGGGCGACAGATACGCAGTATTTT. Complete variable domain (other parts from reference TRBV5-4 and TRBJ2-3): ETGVTQSPTHLIKTRGQQVTLRCSSQSGHNTVSWYQQALGQGPQFIFQYYREEENGRGNFPPRFSGLQFPNYSSELNVNALELDDSALYLCASSLGTLAGATDTQYFGPGTRLTVL.

The rearrangement links TRBV27 to TRBJ2-2; 7 positions agree with TRBD1. CDR3 length: 14 residues. Germline trimming cut 6 bases from V and 1 base from J; bases unmatched to any gene: 2. Germline assignment: CDR1 MNHEY and CDR2 SMNVEV (reference sequence). The CDR3 DNA reads TGTGCCAGCAGAAGGGGGCAGAACACCGGGGAGCTGTTTTTT. Amino acids: CASRRGQNTGELFF.

This sequence joins TRBV7-2 and TRBJ1-4; 8 bases are a match to TRBD1. The germline gives CDR1 SGHTA, CDR2 FQGNSA. After removal of 3 bases from V and 5 bases from J, the junction contained 8 bases not matched to a gene. The CDR3 consists of 16 residues. CDR3 amino acids: CASSLVPGQENEKLFF. CDR3 sequence (DNA): TGTGCCAGCAGCTTGGTTCCGGGACAGGAGAATGAAAAACTGTTTTTT.

For the CDR3, the DNA is TGTGCTAGTGGTTTGGAGGACAGGGGCGAGCAGTACTTC. Its translation: CASGLEDRGEQYF. The chain recombines TRBV12-5 with TRBJ2-7, with TRBD1 matching over 9 bases. This CDR3 comprises 13 residues. Trimming at V came to 1 base and at J to 6 bases, leaving 1 base not matched to a gene. Germline CDR1 LGHNT, CDR2 FRNRAP.

The chain recombines TRBV5-1 with TRBJ2-3, with 11 bases aligning to TRBD2. CDR1 and CDR2 (germline): SGHRS, YFSETQ. V was pared by 1 base and J by 4 bases, with 8 bases of the junction left unmatched. The length of the CDR3 is 17 residues. DNA of the CDR3: TGCGCCAGCAGCTTGATTGGTAGCGGGAGGGAGTCAGATACGCAGTATTTT. Its protein product is CASSLIGSGRESDTQYF.

J is TRBJ2-3 and V is TRBV2, with 8 positions matching TRBD2. The CDR3 spans 15 residues. Germline trimming cut 7 bases from V and 0 bases from J; bases unmatched to any gene: 6. Per germline, CDR1 SNHLY and CDR2 FYNNEI. DNA of the CDR3: TGTGCCAGCACCTTAGCGGGGACCAGCACAGATACGCAGTATTTT. This sequence encodes CASTLAGTSTDTQYF.

The genes are TRBV28 and TRBJ2-1, with a tentative D call TRBD1 (5 bases). Germline-derived CDR1 and CDR2 are MDHEN and SYDVKM. V lost 3 bases and J lost 8, with 11 bases in between. This CDR3 comprises 13 residues. The CDR3 sequence is CASSFRERDEQFF. The CDR3 nucleotides are TGTGCCAGCAGTTTCAGGGAACGTGATGAGCAGTTCTTC. The complete variable domain, with remaining parts taken from reference TRBV28 and TRBJ2-1, reads DVKVTQSSRYLVKRTGEKVFLECVQDMDHENMFWYRQDPGLGLRLIYFSYDVKMKEKGDIPEGYSVSREKKERFSLILESASTNQTSMYLCASSFRERDEQFFGPGTRLTVL.

The chain uses TRBV9 and TRBJ2-7; perhaps TRBD1 as D (6 bases). CDR3 length: 13 residues. Germline V gene sequence: CDR1 SGDLS, CDR2 YYNGEE. Trimming took off 3 bases at V and 4 bases at J, with 11 bases between the two ends. The CDR3 loop is CASSAGTRYEQYF. The CDR3 nucleotides are TGTGCCAGCAGCGCGGGGACACGATACGAGCAGTACTTC.

This clone was recorded a few times. The V and J genes are TRBV6-1 and TRBJ1-4; TRBD1 matches at 7 bases. After removal of 5 bases from V and 8 bases from J, the junction contained 11 bases not matched to a gene. The germline CDR1 and CDR2 sequences are MNHNS and SASEGT. The CDR3 contains 15 residues. The DNA of the CDR3 is TGTGCCAGCAGTCCCCTATGGACAGGCGGGGAAAAACTGTTTTTT. It yields the protein CASSPLWTGGEKLFF.

The gene calls are TRBV10-2 and TRBJ1-1; 8 nucleotides line up with TRBD1. V dropped 3 bases and J dropped 4; count of bases not matched to a gene: 1. The germline CDR1 and CDR2 sequences are WSHSY and SAAADI. The CDR3 has 13 amino acids. CDR3 nucleotide sequence: TGCGCCAGCAGTGAAACAGGGGGCACTGAAGCTTTCTTT. This codes for CASSETGGTEAFF.

The chain combines TRBV6-4 with TRBJ2-1; 12 nucleotides agree with TRBD2. Germline V gene lookup returns CDR1 MRHNA and CDR2 SNTAGT. The CDR3 length is 14 residues. V lost 4 bases to trimming and J lost 8 bases; unmatched junction nucleotides: 3. CDR3 residues: CASSASGRGDEQFF. DNA of the CDR3: TGTGCCAGCAGTGCTAGCGGGAGGGGGGATGAGCAGTTCTTC.

This clone is a singleton in its sample. This sequence joins TRBV11-2 and TRBJ1-5, with D unclear. Trimming left V 1 base short and J 2 bases short, with 12 bases between. Germline V lookup: CDR1 SGHAT, CDR2 FQNNGV. The CDR3 has 16 residues. DNA for the CDR3: TGTGCCAGCAGCTTAGTTCGCCCGTCTGGCAATCAGCCCCAGCATTTT. Amino acid sequence: CASSLVRPSGNQPQHF.

The chain has TRBV4-1 and TRBJ2-1, with 13 bases fitting TRBD2. The CDR3 runs to 18 residues. V shed 0 bases and J 7 bases; nucleotides not matched to a gene: 9. Germline CDR1 MGHRA, CDR2 YSYEKL. CDR3 in amino acids: CASSQEGTGLAGLNEQFF. The CDR3 DNA reads TGCGCCAGCAGCCAAGAGGGAACGGGACTAGCGGGATTGAATGAGCAGTTCTTC.

The rearrangement uses TRBV4-2 and TRBJ1-4; weak D call: TRBD1 (5 bases). CDR1 and CDR2 from the germline V gene are LGHNA and YNFKEQ. CDR3 length equals 15 residues. Trimming removed 5 bases from V and 6 bases from J, with 16 bases in between. The CDR3 sequence: CASSSSSGSHEKLFF. In DNA form, the CDR3 reads TGTGCCAGCAGCTCGTCGTCAGGGAGTCATGAAAAACTGTTTTTT.

CDR3 region: CASSYSGGRGTEAFF. The CDR3 nucleotides are TGTGCCAGCAGTTACTCCGGGGGGCGAGGCACTGAAGCTTTCTTT. The chain links TRBV25-1 to TRBJ1-1; maybe TRBD1 (6 bases). Germline lookup yields CDR1 MGHDK and CDR2 SYGVNS. Trimming left V 5 bases short and J 4 bases short, with 17 bases between. CDR3 length: 15 amino acids.